Sequencing of this T cell receptor beta chain was carried out in a study of ipilimumab plus nivolumab after autologous stem cell transplantation. Background on the study: Patients received a median of about five ipilimumab and eight or nine nivolumab doses.

CDR1 and CDR2 from the germline V gene are MNHEY and SVGAGI. The length of the CDR3 is 14 residues. The repertoire was sequenced with immunoSEQ multiplex PCR; TCRdb's copy has only in-frame clones and lacks some. The sample lists over 10,000 clones; around 70% were seen once. General study results and limits: TCR repertoire, Treg phenotype and gut microbiota reportedly support more study of this approach.

Points on this clone: Its antigen is unidentified. One end of the junction does not line up with germline, which may come from a read error.

Patients got 3 mg/kg IV nivolumab weeks 1, 4, 7, 10, then biweekly through week 26. The sequenced sample was PBMCs, obtained in a trial of ipilimumab plus nivolumab as post-transplant consolidation. The V gene is TRBV6-5, the J gene TRBJ2-5; D gene ambiguous. This sequence was found in a male donor with diffuse large B-cell lymphoma. The CDR3 nucleotides are TGTGCCATCAGTGAGCGAGGCGTGAGGAAGACCCAGTACTTC. Encoded protein: CAISERGVRKTQYF.